The 13 T cell receptor beta chains below were found in one sample sequenced in a study of beta chain features in type 1 diabetes. The isolated RNA, all of it, was reverse transcribed, so expressed TCRB transcripts were what got sequenced. TCRdb keeps only in-frame clones here, not all; method: immunoSEQ multiplex PCR. The table lists approximately 340,000 clones, approximately 15% of them singletons, with 0.019% in the top ten. Sample: naive CD4+ T cells from blood. The receptors shown here come from a woman younger than 35 in good health.

The chain employs TRBV5-4 and TRBJ2-5, with TRBD1 matching over 9 bases. This CDR3 has 17 amino acids. The V gene's germline CDR1 is SGHNT and CDR2 YYREEE (reference sequence). Unmatched junction bases numbered 9, after V lost 0 bases and J lost 3 bases. The CDR3 loop is CASSLAAARTGEETQYF. DNA of the CDR3: TGTGCCAGCAGCTTGGCCGCAGCTAGGACAGGGGAAGAGACCCAGTACTTC. Drawing the rest from reference TRBV5-4 and TRBJ2-5, the complete variable domain is ETGVTQSPTHLIKTRGQQVTLRCSSQSGHNTVSWYQQALGQGPQFIFQYYREEENGRGNFPPRFSGLQFPNYSSELNVNALELDDSALYLCASSLAAARTGEETQYFGPGTRLLVL.

This clone was seen a handful of times. The chain links TRBV7-9 to TRBJ2-7; no reliable D call. V was clipped by 2 bases and J by 3 bases, with 11 bases between them. The CDR3 is 14 amino acids. CDR1 and CDR2 from the germline V gene are SEHNR and FQNEAQ (reference sequence). The CDR3 region is CASSLSKGDYEQYF. In DNA, the CDR3 is TGTGCCAGCAGCTTATCGAAAGGAGACTACGAGCAGTACTTC.

This clone was found a few times. The chain uses TRBV29-1 and TRBJ2-5, with D maybe TRBD2 (6 bases). Trimming removed 3 bases at V and 4 bases at J, with 9 bases between. The V gene's germline CDR1 is SQVTM and CDR2 ANQGSEA. CDR3 length: 12 amino acids. The CDR3 nucleotides are TGCAGCGTTGACTCGGGAGTAGAGACCCAGTACTTC. Translated: CSVDSGVETQYF.

J is TRBJ2-7 and V is TRBV18, with D possibly matching TRBD1 (5 bases). Germline V gives CDR1 KGHSH, CDR2 LQKENI. This CDR3 contains 12 residues. The germline V and J ends were trimmed by 3 bases and 7 bases, with 10 bases remaining between them. CDR3 nucleotides: TGTGCCAGCTCACCGGGTAGGGGTGAGCAGTACTTC. Amino acid sequence: CASSPGRGEQYF. Based on the CDR3 plus reference TRBV18 and TRBJ2-7, the full variable domain is NAGVMQNPRHLVRRRGQEARLRCSPMKGHSHVYWYRQLPEEGLKFMVYLQKENIIDESGMPKERFSAEFPKEGPSILRIQQVVRGDSAAYFCASSPGRGEQYFGPGTRLTVT.

The rearrangement uses TRBV28 and TRBJ1-5; D is unclear. Germline V gene data show CDR1 as MDHEN and CDR2 as SYDVKM. V lost 1 base and J 0 bases, leaving 10 bases between the germline ends. The CDR3 runs to 16 residues. CDR3 nucleotide sequence: TGTGCCAGCAGTTTATACCGCACCTATAGCAATCAGCCCCAGCATTTT. Translation gives CASSLYRTYSNQPQHF.

This clone showed up just a few times. This CDR3 reads CAWSYSGRRADTQYF. For the CDR3, the DNA is TGTGCCTGGTCGTATAGCGGGAGGCGGGCAGATACGCAGTATTTT. The gene calls are TRBV30 and TRBJ2-3; 10 bases are shared with TRBD2. J gave up 4 bases and V 5 bases, and 9 bases lay outside the gene matches. This CDR3 has 15 amino acids. Germline CDR1 GTSNPN, CDR2 SVGIG (reference sequence).

The CDR3 DNA is TGCGCCAGCAGCTTGGCCGGGGGGAATAGCAATCAGCCCCAGCATTTT. Translating it yields CASSLAGGNSNQPQHF. The J gene is TRBJ1-5, the V gene TRBV5-1, with D possibly TRBD1 on 5 matching bases. This CDR3 has 16 residues. The germline V gene encodes CDR1 SGHRS and CDR2 YFSETQ. The germline V and J ends were trimmed by 0 bases and 0 bases, with 10 bases remaining between them.

The genes are TRBV6-1 and TRBJ2-7; 7 bases map to TRBD1. Germline CDR1 and CDR2: MNHNS and SASEGT. The CDR3 is made up of 15 amino acids. V trimming: 6 bases; J trimming: 1 base; junction bases outside the gene matches: 9. For the CDR3, the DNA is TGTGCCAGCAGCGATGACGGACAGGCTTCCTACGAGCAGTACTTC. It translates to CASSDDGQASYEQYF.

A few counts support this clone. The rearrangement uses TRBV5-1 and TRBJ2-1, with no clear D. The CDR3 extends over 14 amino acids. V shed 2 bases and J shed 0 bases, with 6 bases lying between them. The germline V gene encodes CDR1 SGHRS and CDR2 YFSETQ. The CDR3 DNA reads TGCGCCAGCAGCTTCCCAGACTCCTACAATGAGCAGTTCTTC. Its protein is CASSFPDSYNEQFF. Looking up the rest from reference TRBV5-1 and TRBJ2-1 gives the full variable domain: KAGVTQTPRYLIKTRGQQVTLSCSPISGHRSVSWYQQTPGQGLQFLFEYFSETQRNKGNFPGRFSGRQFSNSRSEMNVSTLELGDSALYLCASSFPDSYNEQFFGPGTRLTVL.

The chain is built from TRBV28 and TRBJ2-3; D possibly corresponds to TRBD2 (5 bases). The CDR3 extends over 13 amino acids. Germline V gene sequence: CDR1 MDHEN, CDR2 SYDVKM. Trimming took 9 bases from V and 2 from J, leaving 12 bases between them. The CDR3: CASSAYDTDTQYF. DNA of the CDR3: TGTGCCAGTAGCGCCTACGACACAGATACGCAGTATTTT.

The chain uses TRBV18 and TRBJ2-1; 10 positions match TRBD2. The V and J ends lost 5 bases and 2 bases, in that order; junction bases with no gene match: 3. This CDR3 comprises 15 residues. CDR1 is KGHSH, CDR2 LQKENI, per germline. The CDR3: CASSSSGSPYNEQFF. For the CDR3, the DNA is TGTGCCAGCTCATCTAGCGGGAGTCCCTACAATGAGCAGTTCTTC. Complete variable domain (other parts from reference TRBV18 and TRBJ2-1): NAGVMQNPRHLVRRRGQEARLRCSPMKGHSHVYWYRQLPEEGLKFMVYLQKENIIDESGMPKERFSAEFPKEGPSILRIQQVVRGDSAAYFCASSSSGSPYNEQFFGPGTRLTVL.

This clone was detected only a few times. The rearrangement links TRBV29-1 to TRBJ2-1, with a possible D match to TRBD1 (5 bases). The CDR3 has 10 residues. Between the trimmed V and J ends, which lost 7 bases and 9 bases, there was a span of 10 bases. Per the germline V gene, CDR1 is SQVTM and CDR2 is ANQGSEA. CDR3 in amino acids: CSARDSEQFF. Written as DNA, the CDR3 is TGCAGCGCCAGGGATTCTGAGCAGTTCTTC.

The gene calls are TRBV5-1 and TRBJ1-2, with D unresolved. The CDR3 extends over 16 amino acids. Germline V gene data show CDR1 as SGHRS and CDR2 as YFSETQ. V dropped 1 base and J dropped 8 bases, with 21 bases sitting between them. CDR3 loop: CASSLLGGSYTEGYTF. The DNA for the CDR3 is TGCGCCAGCAGCTTGTTAGGCGGCTCCTATACGGAAGGCTACACCTTC. Complete variable domain (other parts from reference TRBV5-1 and TRBJ1-2): KAGVTQTPRYLIKTRGQQVTLSCSPISGHRSVSWYQQTPGQGLQFLFEYFSETQRNKGNFPGRFSGRQFSNSRSEMNVSTLELGDSALYLCASSLLGGSYTEGYTFGSGTRLTVV.